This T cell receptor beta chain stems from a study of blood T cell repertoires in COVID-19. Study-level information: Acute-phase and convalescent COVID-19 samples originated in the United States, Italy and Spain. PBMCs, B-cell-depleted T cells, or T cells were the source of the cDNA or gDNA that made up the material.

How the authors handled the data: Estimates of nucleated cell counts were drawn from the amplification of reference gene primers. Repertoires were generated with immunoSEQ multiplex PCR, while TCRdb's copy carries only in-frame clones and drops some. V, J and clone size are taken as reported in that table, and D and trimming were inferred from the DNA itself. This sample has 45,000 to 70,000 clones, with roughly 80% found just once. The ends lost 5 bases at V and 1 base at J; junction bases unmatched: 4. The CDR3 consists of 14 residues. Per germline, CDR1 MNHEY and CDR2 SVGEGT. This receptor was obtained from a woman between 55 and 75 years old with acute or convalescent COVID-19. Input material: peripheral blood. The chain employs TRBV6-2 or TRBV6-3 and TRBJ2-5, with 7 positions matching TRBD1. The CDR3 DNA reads TGTGCCAGCAGTGGAACAGGGGCCCAAGAGACCCAGTACTTC. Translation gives CASSGTGAQETQYF.